This T cell receptor (beta chain) was identified during a study of regulatory T cells in long-lasting Graves disease. This clonotype was recorded at least ten times. Germline CDR1 DFQATT, CDR2 SNEGSKA (reference sequence). The CDR3 covers 13 residues. V dropped 2 bases and J dropped 7; count of bases not matched to a gene: 4. Arm-PCR of CDR3 regions and iRepertoire HTBI primers were used to build TCR beta libraries. A single record per CDR3 protein comes from TCRdb applying MiXCR to the multiplex PCR reads. The sample lists roughly 500,000 distinct CDR3 sequences; approximately 13% were seen once. This sample's time point: newly diagnosed GD, antithyroid drugs for less than 3 months. Construction of the TCR library relied on RNA isolated from PBMCs. These data also featured in a second study, about T cells in Graves' hyperthyroidism and ophthalmopathy. That study reports: Absence of ophthalmopathy progression within 18 months defined stable Graves' hyperthyroidism. HTBI primers were used for first-round RT-PCR of the TCR CDR3.

The TCR sequence derives from a man younger than 45 with Graves disease. V and J are TRBV20-1 and TRBJ2-1, with 8 bases that match TRBD2. This specimen consisted of peripheral blood mononuclear cells (PBMCs), obtained at new diagnosis, from a patient treated with antithyroid drugs. This chain's CDR3 is CSARSGRVNEQFF. The CDR3 DNA sequence: TGCAGTGCTAGAAGCGGGAGAGTGAATGAGCAGTTCTTC.